This is a list of T cell receptor beta chains from one sample in a study of blood T cell repertoires in COVID-19. Produced via immunoSEQ multiplex PCR; TCRdb's table is partial and in-frame only. The sample includes approximately 73,000 clones, 86% of them seen just once. The source material was peripheral blood. These receptors all stem from a woman aged 55 to 70 with acute or convalescent COVID-19. Both conserved end residues are part of each CDR3. The order of the fields is CDR3 length, D gene, J gene, V gene, clone size, CDR3 DNA, CDR3 protein. The D gene is left open where the match is weak. Clone size is shown for a subset of rows, as once, few, many or a class of expanded clone.

14 NA TRBJ1-1 TRBV5-6 NA TGTGCCAGCAGTCTCTGGCAGGTGAACACTGAAGCTTTCTTT CASSLWQVNTEAFF
16 NA TRBJ2-7 TRBV7-9 NA TGTGCCAGCAGCTCCACGACAGGCTTAAGCTCCTACGAGCAGTACTTC CASSSTTGLSSYEQYF
16 TRBD1 TRBJ1-1 TRBV5-1 once TGCGCCAGCAGCCCGGGGACAGGGGGAGGATACACTGAAGCTTTCTTT CASSPGTGGGYTEAFF
12 NA TRBJ1-1 TRBV11-3 few TGTGCCAGCAGCCCCGGGGAGGGAGAAGCTTTCTTT CASSPGEGEAFF
15 TRBD1 TRBJ2-7 TRBV5-4 NA TGTGCCAGCAGCCTTAGACAGGGGCCAACCTACGAGCAGTACTTC CASSLRQGPTYEQYF
16 TRBD2 TRBJ2-7 TRBV6-5 NA TGTGCCAGCAGTTACTCGCCGGGACTAGTTGCGCAGGAGCAGTACTTC CASSYSPGLVAQEQYF
15 TRBD1 TRBJ2-1 TRBV9 NA TGTGCCAGCAGCGTTGGACAGGGATCCTACAATGAGCAGTTCTTC CASSVGQGSYNEQFF
13 NA TRBJ1-2 TRBV29-1 NA TGCAGCGTTGAAGATGGCCAGGCCTATGGCTACACCTTC CSVEDGQAYGYTF
14 TRBD1 TRBJ1-6 TRBV19 NA TGTGCCACCACGAAGGGACAGGGGAATTCACCCCTCCACTTT CATTKGQGNSPLHF
17 NA TRBJ1-5 TRBV7-9 NA TGTGCCAGCAGCTTAGGGTCGGGACTCCTTAGCAATCAGCCCCAGCATTTT CASSLGSGLLSNQPQHF
15 NA TRBJ1-1 TRBV28 once TGTGCCAGCAGTTTATACGGACATATGAACACTGAAGCTTTCTTT CASSLYGHMNTEAFF
15 NA TRBJ1-5 TRBV28 NA TGTGCCAGCAGGGTAGACAGTTATAGCAATCAGCCCCAGCATTTT CASRVDSYSNQPQHF
15 NA TRBJ1-1 TRBV5-1 NA TGCGCCAGCAGCTTGGATGGAGAAATGAACACTGAAGCTTTCTTT CASSLDGEMNTEAFF
17 TRBD2 TRBJ2-1 TRBV3-1/TRBV3-2 NA TGTGCCAGCAGCCAAGGGCTAAGCGGGAGCTCCTACAATGAGCAGTTCTTC CASSQGLSGSSYNEQFF
14 NA TRBJ1-1 TRBV18 NA TGTGCCAGCTCACCGACAGCTTTGAACACTGAAGCTTTCTTT CASSPTALNTEAFF
14 TRBD1 TRBJ2-7 TRBV28 NA TGTGCCAGCAGTCCCGGGACAGGGATAAACGAGCAGTACTTC CASSPGTGINEQYF
12 TRBD1 TRBJ2-7 TRBV6-5 NA TGTGCCAGCAGTTTGGGACAGGGCGAGCAGTACTTC CASSLGQGEQYF
15 TRBD1 TRBJ1-1 TRBV7-2 NA TGTGCCAGCAGCTTACGGGGACAGGGACCCTCTGAAGCTTTCTTT CASSLRGQGPSEAFF
13 TRBD2 TRBJ2-1 TRBV19 NA TGTGCCAGTACCATAGCGGGAGGGGGTGAGCAGTTCTTC CASTIAGGGEQFF
16 TRBD1 TRBJ1-1 TRBV4-1 NA TGCGCCAGCAGCCAAGGACAGGGGGTTACGAACACTGAAGCTTTCTTT CASSQGQGVTNTEAFF
15 TRBD1 TRBJ2-2 TRBV5-1 NA TGCCCCACCACACGACAGGGGGCGTTGTCCGGGGAGCTGTTTTTT CPTTRQGALSGELFF
15 NA TRBJ2-2 TRBV3-1/TRBV3-2 NA TGTGCCAGCAGCCAAGGTAAGCAGGTTACCGGGGAGCTGTTTTTT CASSQGKQVTGELFF
15 TRBD1 TRBJ2-7 TRBV11-2 NA TGTGCCAGCAGCCGGGACAGGGCAGGGGTCTACGAGCAGTACTTC CASSRDRAGVYEQYF
14 NA TRBJ1-1 TRBV28 NA TGTGCCAGCAGTTTTGGGCAACTCTTAACTGAAGCTTTCTTT CASSFGQLLTEAFF
14 TRBD2 TRBJ2-1 TRBV2 NA TGTGCCAGCAGTGAAACGGGGGGCTACAATGAGCAGTTCTTC CASSETGGYNEQFF
12 NA TRBJ1-1 TRBV28 NA TGTGCCAGCAGTCTCCGTCCACGGGAAGCTTTCTTT CASSLRPREAFF
18 TRBD2 TRBJ2-7 TRBV28 NA TGTGCCAGCACCGTCCCCGGGAGAACTAGCGGGAGTACGGTCGAGCAGTACTTC CASTVPGRTSGSTVEQYF
14 NA TRBJ1-2 TRBV19 NA TGTGCCAGTACAGCATCGGGAGGGAACTATGGCTACACCTTC CASTASGGNYGYTF
14 NA TRBJ1-5 TRBV28 NA TGTGCCAGCAGTTTTGGGGGGAAGTATCAGCCCCAGCATTTT CASSFGGKYQPQHF
16 TRBD1 TRBJ1-5 TRBV10-3 few TGTGCCATCAGTGAGGCGGGACAGGGGGCGAATCAGCCCCAGCATTTT CAISEAGQGANQPQHF
17 TRBD1 TRBJ2-7 TRBV28 NA TGTGCCAGCAGTTTCCCCGGGACAGGGGAGGTTGCCTACGAGCAGTACTTC CASSFPGTGEVAYEQYF
11 NA TRBJ2-7 TRBV29-1 NA TGCAGCGCGGAGGGGGAGGGCGAGCAGTACTTC CSAEGEGEQYF
15 TRBD1 TRBJ2-1 TRBV11-1 NA TGTGCCAGCAGCTTAAACTTTGGGACAGGGGGTGAGCAGTTCTTC CASSLNFGTGGEQFF
17 NA TRBJ1-5 TRBV4-1 NA TGCGCCAGCAGCCAGGATGGGGCTCTGCTGTCCCCCTGGCCCCAGCATTTT CASSQDGALLSPWPQHF
14 NA TRBJ1-1 TRBV5-6 NA TGTGCCAGCAGCTTGGGGGGCGGGAACACTGAAGCTTTCTTT CASSLGGGNTEAFF
13 NA TRBJ2-7 TRBV19 NA TGTGCCAGTAGTATGGACACAGCCTACGAGCAGTACTTC CASSMDTAYEQYF
14 TRBD1 TRBJ2-7 TRBV27 NA TGTGCCAGCAGATTACAGGGGGATCCCTACGAGCAGTACTTC CASRLQGDPYEQYF
16 NA TRBJ1-2 TRBV7-9 NA TGTGCCAGCAGTGCTGTGGACTCCAGGGGTGTTTATGGCTACACCTTC CASSAVDSRGVYGYTF
14 TRBD2 TRBJ2-5 TRBV7-9 NA TGTGCCAGCAGCTTAATAGCGGGCCAAGAGACCCAGTACTTC CASSLIAGQETQYF
15 TRBD1 TRBJ2-7 TRBV6-2/TRBV6-3 once TGTGCCAGCAGTTACAGAGGACAGGGGGCCGGCGAGCAGTACTTC CASSYRGQGAGEQYF
11 NA TRBJ2-7 TRBV29-1 NA TGCAGCGTTGTGGGGGGCTACGAGCAGTACTTC CSVVGGYEQYF
13 NA TRBJ1-2 TRBV24-1 NA TGTGCCACCAGTGATTTGTCGGGTGGAGGCTACACCTTC CATSDLSGGGYTF
15 TRBD2 TRBJ2-1 TRBV27 NA TGTGCCAGCAGTTTAACGGGAGGGCCTTACAATGAGCAGTTCTTC CASSLTGGPYNEQFF
12 NA TRBJ2-7 TRBV12-3/TRBV12-4 NA TGTGCCAGCAGTGGACAGCACTACGAGCAGTACTTC CASSGQHYEQYF
14 NA TRBJ2-7 TRBV5-1 few TGCGCCAGCAGCTTGGGGTCCGGGGGTAACGAGCAGTACTTC CASSLGSGGNEQYF